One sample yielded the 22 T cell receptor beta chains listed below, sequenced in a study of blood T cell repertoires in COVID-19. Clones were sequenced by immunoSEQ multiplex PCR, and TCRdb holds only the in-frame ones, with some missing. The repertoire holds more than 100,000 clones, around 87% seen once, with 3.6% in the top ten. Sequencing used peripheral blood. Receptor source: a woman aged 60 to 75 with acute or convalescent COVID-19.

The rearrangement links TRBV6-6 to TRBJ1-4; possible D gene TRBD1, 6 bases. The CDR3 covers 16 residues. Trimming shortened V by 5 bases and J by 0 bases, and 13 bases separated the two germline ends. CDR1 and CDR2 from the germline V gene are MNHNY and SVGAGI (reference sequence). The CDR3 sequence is CASSRGRGATNEKLFF. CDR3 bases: TGTGCCAGCAGTAGGGGCAGGGGTGCAACTAATGAAAAACTGTTTTTT.

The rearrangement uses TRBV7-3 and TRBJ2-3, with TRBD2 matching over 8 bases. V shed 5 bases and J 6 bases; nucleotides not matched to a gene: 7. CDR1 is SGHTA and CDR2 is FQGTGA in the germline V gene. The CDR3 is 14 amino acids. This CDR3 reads CASSVGLAEDTQYF. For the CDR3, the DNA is TGTGCCAGCAGCGTCGGACTAGCAGAGGATACGCAGTATTTT.

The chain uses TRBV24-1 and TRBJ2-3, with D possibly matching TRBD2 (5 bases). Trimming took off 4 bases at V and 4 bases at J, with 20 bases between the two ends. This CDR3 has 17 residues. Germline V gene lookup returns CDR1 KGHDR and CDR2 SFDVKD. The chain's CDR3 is CATSDLGAAPGPDTQYF. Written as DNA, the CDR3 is TGTGCCACCAGTGACCTAGGAGCGGCCCCAGGTCCAGATACGCAGTATTTT.

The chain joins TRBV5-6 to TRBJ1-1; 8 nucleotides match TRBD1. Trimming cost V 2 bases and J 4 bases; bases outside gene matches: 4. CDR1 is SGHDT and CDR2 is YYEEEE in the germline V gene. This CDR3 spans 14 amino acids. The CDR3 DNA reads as TGTGCCAGCAGCTTTGGGGACAGGTCCACTGAAGCTTTCTTT. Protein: CASSFGDRSTEAFF.

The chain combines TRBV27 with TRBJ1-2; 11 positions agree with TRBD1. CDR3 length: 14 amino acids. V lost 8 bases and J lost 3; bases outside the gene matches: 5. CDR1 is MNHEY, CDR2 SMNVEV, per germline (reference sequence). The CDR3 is CASGKGQGDYGYTF. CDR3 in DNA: TGTGCCAGCGGTAAGGGACAGGGGGACTATGGCTACACCTTC.

The CDR3 DNA reads as TGTGCCAGCAGCTTCATCTCGGCGGGAGAGCAGTACTTC. Translation gives CASSFISAGEQYF. V gene TRBV11-2 combines with J gene TRBJ2-7; a weak D match, TRBD2 (6 bases). Trimming removed 3 bases at V and 7 bases at J, with 13 bases between. This CDR3 is built from 13 residues. Per the germline V gene, CDR1 is SGHAT and CDR2 is FQNNGV.

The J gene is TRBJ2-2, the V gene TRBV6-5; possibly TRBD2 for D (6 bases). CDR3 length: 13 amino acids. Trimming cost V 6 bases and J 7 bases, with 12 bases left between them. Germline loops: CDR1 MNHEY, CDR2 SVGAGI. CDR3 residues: CASRTGVGGELFF. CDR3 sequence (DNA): TGTGCCAGCAGGACGGGAGTCGGCGGGGAGCTGTTTTTT.

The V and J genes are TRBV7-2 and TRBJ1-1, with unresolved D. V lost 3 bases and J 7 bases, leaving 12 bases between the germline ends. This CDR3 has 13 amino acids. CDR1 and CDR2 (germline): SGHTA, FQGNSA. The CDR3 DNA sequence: TGTGCCAGCAGCTTCAGGTCCGTGAGTGAAGCTTTCTTT. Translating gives CASSFRSVSEAFF.

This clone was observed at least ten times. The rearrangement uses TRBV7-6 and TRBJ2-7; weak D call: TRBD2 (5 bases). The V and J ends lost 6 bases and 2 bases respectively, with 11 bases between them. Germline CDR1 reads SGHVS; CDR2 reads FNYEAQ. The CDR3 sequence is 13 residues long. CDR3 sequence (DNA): TGTGCCAGCAGTCCGGGAATAGCCTACGAGCAGTACGTC. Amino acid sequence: CASSPGIAYEQYV.

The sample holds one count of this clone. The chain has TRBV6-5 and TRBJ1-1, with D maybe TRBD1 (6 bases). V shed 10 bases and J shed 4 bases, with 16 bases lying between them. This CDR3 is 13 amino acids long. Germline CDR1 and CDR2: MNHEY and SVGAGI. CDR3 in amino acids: CATRGGATTEAFF. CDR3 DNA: TGTGCCACCCGTGGGGGGGCAACCACTGAAGCTTTCTTT.

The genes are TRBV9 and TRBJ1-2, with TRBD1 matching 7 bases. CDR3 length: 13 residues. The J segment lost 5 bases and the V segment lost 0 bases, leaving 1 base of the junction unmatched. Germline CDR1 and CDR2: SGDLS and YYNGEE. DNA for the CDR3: TGTGCCAGCAGCGTAGAACAGGGGTATGGCTACACCTTC. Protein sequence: CASSVEQGYGYTF.

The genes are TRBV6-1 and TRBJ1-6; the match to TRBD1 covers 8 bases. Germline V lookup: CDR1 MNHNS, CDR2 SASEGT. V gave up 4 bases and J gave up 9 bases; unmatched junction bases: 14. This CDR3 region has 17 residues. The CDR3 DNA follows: TGTGCCAGCAGTGTTTCCCCTTTACAGGGGGTAGCTTCACCCCTCCACTTT. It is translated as CASSVSPLQGVASPLHF.

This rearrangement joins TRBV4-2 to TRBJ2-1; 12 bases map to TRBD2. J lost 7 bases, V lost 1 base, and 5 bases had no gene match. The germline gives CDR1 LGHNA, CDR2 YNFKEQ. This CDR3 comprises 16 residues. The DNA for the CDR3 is TGTGCCAGCAGCCAAGGACTCACTAGCGGGAGGAATGAGCAGTTCTTC. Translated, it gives CASSQGLTSGRNEQFF.

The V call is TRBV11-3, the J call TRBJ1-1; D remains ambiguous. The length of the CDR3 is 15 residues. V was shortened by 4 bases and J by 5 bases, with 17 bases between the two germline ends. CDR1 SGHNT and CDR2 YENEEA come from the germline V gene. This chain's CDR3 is CASSSPGPRRTEAFF. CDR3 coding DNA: TGTGCCAGCAGCTCTCCGGGTCCCCGGAGGACTGAAGCTTTCTTT.

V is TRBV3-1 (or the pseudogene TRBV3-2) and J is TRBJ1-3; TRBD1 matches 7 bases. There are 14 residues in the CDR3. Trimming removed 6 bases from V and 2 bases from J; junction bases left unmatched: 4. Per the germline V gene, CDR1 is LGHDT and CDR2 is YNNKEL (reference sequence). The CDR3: CASSPDRAGNTIYF. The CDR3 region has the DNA TGTGCCAGCAGTCCTGACAGGGCTGGAAACACCATATATTTT.

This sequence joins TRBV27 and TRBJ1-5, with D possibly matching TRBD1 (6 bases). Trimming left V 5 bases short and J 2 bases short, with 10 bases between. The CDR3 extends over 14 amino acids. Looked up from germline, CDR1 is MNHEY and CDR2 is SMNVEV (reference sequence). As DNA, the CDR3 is TGTGCCAGCAGTACACCAGGGGGCAATCAGCCCCAGCATTTT. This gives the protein CASSTPGGNQPQHF.

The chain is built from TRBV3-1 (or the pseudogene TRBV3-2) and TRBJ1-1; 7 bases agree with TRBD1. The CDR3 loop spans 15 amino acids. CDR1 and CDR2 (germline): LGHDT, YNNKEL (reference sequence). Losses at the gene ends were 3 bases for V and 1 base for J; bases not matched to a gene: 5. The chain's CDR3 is CASSHRQGTNTEAFF. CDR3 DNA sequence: TGTGCCAGCAGCCACCGACAGGGTACGAACACTGAAGCTTTCTTT.

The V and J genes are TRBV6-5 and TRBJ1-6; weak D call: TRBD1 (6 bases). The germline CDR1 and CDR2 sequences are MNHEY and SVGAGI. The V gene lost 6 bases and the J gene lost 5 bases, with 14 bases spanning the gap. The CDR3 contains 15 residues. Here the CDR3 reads CASRDGTTHNSPLHF. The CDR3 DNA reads TGTGCCAGCAGGGACGGGACAACTCATAATTCACCCCTCCACTTT.

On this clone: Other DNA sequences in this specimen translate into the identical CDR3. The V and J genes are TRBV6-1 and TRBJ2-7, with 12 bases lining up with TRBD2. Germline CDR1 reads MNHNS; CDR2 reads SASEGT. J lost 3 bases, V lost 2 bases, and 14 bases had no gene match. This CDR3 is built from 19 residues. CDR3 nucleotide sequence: TGTGCCAGCAGTGAAAGACGGGGTATACTAGCGGGAGGTTTCTACGAGCAGTACGTC. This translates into CASSERRGILAGGFYEQYV.

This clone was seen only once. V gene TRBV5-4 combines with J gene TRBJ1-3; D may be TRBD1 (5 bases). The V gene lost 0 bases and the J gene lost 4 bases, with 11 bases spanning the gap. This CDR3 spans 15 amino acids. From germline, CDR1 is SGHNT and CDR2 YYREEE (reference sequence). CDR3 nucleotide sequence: TGTGCCAGCAGCTTGGAAGGGGCGCCGGGAAACACCATATATTTT. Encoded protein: CASSLEGAPGNTIYF.

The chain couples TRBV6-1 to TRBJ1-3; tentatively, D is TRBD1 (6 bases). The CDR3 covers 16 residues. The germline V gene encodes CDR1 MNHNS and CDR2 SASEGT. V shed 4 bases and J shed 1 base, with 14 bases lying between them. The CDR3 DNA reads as TGTGCCAGCAGTGGAATAAGGGGGGGTTCTGGAAACACCATATATTTT. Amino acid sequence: CASSGIRGGSGNTIYF.

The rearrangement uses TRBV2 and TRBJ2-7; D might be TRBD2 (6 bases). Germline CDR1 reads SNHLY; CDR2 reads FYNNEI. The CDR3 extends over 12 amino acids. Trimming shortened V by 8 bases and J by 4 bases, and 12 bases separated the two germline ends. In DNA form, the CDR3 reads TGTGCCAGCGCGCTAGCGACTTACGAGCAGTACGTC. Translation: CASALATYEQYV.